Presented here are 21 T cell receptor beta chains from one specimen sequenced in a study of control samples from healthy donors and cancer patients. This table comes from immunoSEQ multiplex PCR, and its TCRdb copy is limited to in-frame clones, with some not included. The sample consists of 150,000 to 200,000 clones, over 85% of them appearing once. Sequenced input: blood. The receptors originated from a woman aged 55-70 years in good health.

The chain carries TRBV27 and TRBJ1-4, with a tentative D call TRBD1 (5 bases). This CDR3 spans 16 amino acids. Trimming shortened V by 0 bases and J by 8 bases, and 16 bases separated the two germline ends. CDR1 MNHEY and CDR2 SMNVEV come from the germline V gene (reference sequence). CDR3 sequence: CASSLSLGQGSEKLFF. For the CDR3, the DNA is TGTGCCAGCAGTTTATCCTTGGGGCAGGGAAGCGAAAAACTGTTTTTT. The full variable domain, rest sourced from reference TRBV27 and TRBJ1-4, is EAQVTQNPRYLITVTGKKLTVTCSQNMNHEYMSWYRQDPGLGLRQIYYSMNVEVTDKGDVPEGYKVSRKEKRNFPLILESPSPNQTSLYFCASSLSLGQGSEKLFFGSGTQLSVL.

The CDR3, as DNA: TGTGCCAGCAGGATAGGGGACCTCTATGGCTACACCTTC. It specifies CASRIGDLYGYTF. The genes are TRBV7-2 and TRBJ1-2; a weak D match, TRBD1 (5 bases). This CDR3 spans 13 amino acids. Germline CDR1 SGHTA, CDR2 FQGNSA. Deletions cut 6 bases from V and 4 bases from J, with 12 bases between.

Of note for this clone: The conserved phenylalanine or tryptophan is not found at the CDR3 terminus, so this likely reflects a read error. The DNA is omitted, as the CDR3 cannot be located on it reliably, and the CDR3 follows TCRdb's listing. J is TRBJ2-7 and V is TRBV4-2; TRBD2 is taken as the D call from the table, unchecked against the DNA. Germline CDR1 is LGHNA and CDR2 is YNFKEQ. The CDR3 numbers 8 amino acids, ends counted. The CDR3 protein is CASSQDPC.

This clone was picked up a small number of times. This chain connects TRBV9 to TRBJ2-6; D possibly corresponds to TRBD2 (5 bases). The CDR3 totals 16 residues. CDR1 SGDLS and CDR2 YYNGEE come from the germline V gene. With 2 bases removed from V and 0 bases from J, the gap between germline ends came to 9 bases. As DNA, the CDR3 is TGTGCCAGCAGCGTGGGAGTGGGCTCTGGGGCCAACGTCCTGACTTTC. Its protein is CASSVGVGSGANVLTF. The entire variable domain, with the rest obtained from reference TRBV9 and TRBJ2-6, is as follows: DSGVTQTPKHLITATGQRVTLRCSPRSGDLSVYWYQQSLDQGLQFLIQYYNGEERAKGNILERFSAQQFPDLHSELNLSSLELGDSALYFCASSVGVGSGANVLTFGAGSRLTVL.

V gene TRBV7-9 combines with J gene TRBJ2-7, with 7 bases matching TRBD1. The CDR3 runs to 16 residues. V was clipped by 2 bases and J by 1 base; unmatched bases: 8. Germline values: CDR1 SEHNR, CDR2 FQNEAQ (reference sequence). The CDR3 region is CASSLLQGIGSYEQYF. CDR3 DNA sequence: TGTGCCAGCAGCTTATTACAGGGGATTGGGTCCTACGAGCAGTACTTC.

V usage is TRBV2 and J usage is TRBJ1-2; possibly TRBD1 for D (5 bases). This CDR3 spans 11 amino acids. Germline CDR1 reads SNHLY; CDR2 reads FYNNEI. V dropped 4 bases and J dropped 11 bases, with 11 bases sitting between them. The CDR3 spells CASSVGEGYTF. The DNA for the CDR3 is TGTGCCAGCAGTGTAGGGGAGGGGTACACCTTC.

V is TRBV7-6 and J is TRBJ1-1; 7 nucleotides line up with TRBD1. V lost 4 bases, J lost 2 bases, and 7 bases stayed unmatched. Germline V gives CDR1 SGHVS, CDR2 FNYEAQ. The CDR3 covers 15 residues. Written as DNA, the CDR3 is TGTGCCAGCAGCTACCGACAGGGCAGAAACACTGAAGCTTTCTTT. Translation: CASSYRQGRNTEAFF.

This chain joins TRBV3-1 (or the pseudogene TRBV3-2) and TRBJ1-4; no definite D call. Trimming pared 2 bases from V and 8 bases from J, leaving 12 bases between. The CDR3 sequence is 14 residues long. Germline CDR1 reads LGHDT; CDR2 reads YNNKEL (reference sequence). CDR3 region: CASSQSSGSEKLFF. DNA for the CDR3: TGTGCCAGCAGCCAATCATCCGGATCCGAAAAACTGTTTTTT.

This sequence joins TRBV18 and TRBJ1-5; unclear D gene. The V and J ends lost 2 bases and 0 bases respectively, with 5 bases between them. The CDR3 covers 14 residues. The germline V gene encodes CDR1 KGHSH and CDR2 LQKENI. The CDR3 sequence is CASSPGYSNQPQHF. CDR3 nucleotide sequence: TGTGCCAGCTCACCAGGGTATAGCAATCAGCCCCAGCATTTT.

This sequence joins TRBV10-2 and TRBJ2-3, with D unresolved. V lost 0 bases, J lost 4 bases, and 8 bases lay in between. Germline-derived CDR1 and CDR2 are WSHSY and SAAADI. The CDR3 has 14 residues. CDR3 amino acids: CASSESLVADTQYF. The CDR3 region has the DNA TGCGCCAGCAGTGAGTCCCTAGTCGCAGATACGCAGTATTTT.

The rearrangement joins TRBV7-9 to TRBJ1-1; TRBD1 might be the D (6 bases). Germline V CDR1 and CDR2: SEHNR, FQNEAQ (reference sequence). CDR3 length equals 14 residues. V shed 2 bases and J shed 5 bases, with 12 bases lying between them. The CDR3 region has the DNA TGTGCCAGCAGCTTATCGTCAGGGGATACTGAAGCTTTCTTT. It translates to CASSLSSGDTEAFF.

The V call is TRBV6-5, the J call TRBJ1-3; D is uncertain. Germline CDR1 reads MNHEY; CDR2 reads SVGAGI. This CDR3 is built from 16 residues. The ends were cut back, 1 base at V and 0 bases at J, with 10 bases in the middle. Here the CDR3 DNA reads TGTGCCAGCAGTTACTTTGCAGACCCCTCTGGAAACACCATATATTTT. Translating it yields CASSYFADPSGNTIYF.

V is TRBV6-2 or TRBV6-3 and J is TRBJ1-1; D is uncertain. The V end lost 5 bases, the J end lost 4 bases, and 11 bases lay between the germline ends. The CDR3 extends over 13 amino acids. Germline CDR1 and CDR2: MNHEY and SVGEGT. CDR3 region: CASSKGRGTEAFF. Here the CDR3 DNA reads TGTGCCAGCAGTAAAGGACGGGGCACTGAAGCTTTCTTT.

V and J are TRBV9 and TRBJ2-3; D is uncertain. The CDR3 covers 16 residues. V dropped 0 bases and J dropped 2 bases, with 13 bases sitting between them. Germline CDR1 reads SGDLS; CDR2 reads YYNGEE. CDR3 region: CASSVAGSSLTDTQYF. The CDR3 nucleotides are TGTGCCAGCAGCGTAGCTGGGTCCTCCCTCACAGATACGCAGTATTTT.

The chain links TRBV4-3 to TRBJ1-4, with a tentative D call TRBD1 (6 bases). Germline CDR1 is LGHNA and CDR2 is YSLEER. This CDR3 has 15 residues. V gave up 4 bases and J gave up 4 bases, with 13 bases separating them. The CDR3 nucleotides are TGCGCCAGCAGCCCTTCCGACAGGATTAATGAAAAACTGTTTTTT. Amino acid sequence: CASSPSDRINEKLFF.

The chain joins TRBV6-5 to TRBJ2-1, with 8 bases that match TRBD2. The CDR3 is 15 residues long. CDR1 is MNHEY and CDR2 is SVGAGI in the germline V gene. Trimming removed 7 bases from V and 3 bases from J; junction bases left unmatched: 8. The DNA of the CDR3 is TGTGCCAGCACCCCCGCTACTAGCGGCTACAATGAGCAGTTCTTC. Translating it yields CASTPATSGYNEQFF.

The chain has TRBV7-9 and TRBJ2-1; 9 positions agree with TRBD2. The CDR3 is 19 residues long. Germline loops: CDR1 SEHNR, CDR2 FQNEAQ (reference sequence). V lost 4 bases to trimming and J lost 0 bases; unmatched junction nucleotides: 13. CDR3 loop: CASSSFWSSGGNSYNEQFF. Here the CDR3 DNA reads TGTGCCAGCAGCTCCTTCTGGAGTAGCGGGGGAAACTCCTACAATGAGCAGTTCTTC. Based on the CDR3 plus reference TRBV7-9 and TRBJ2-1, the full variable domain is DTGVSQNPRHKITKRGQNVTFRCDPISEHNRLYWYRQTLGQGPEFLTYFQNEAQLEKSRLLSDRFSAERPKGSFSTLEIQRTEQGDSAMYLCASSSFWSSGGNSYNEQFFGPGTRLTVL.

V and J are TRBV3-1 (or the pseudogene TRBV3-2) and TRBJ2-7, with 15 bases fitting TRBD2. The CDR3 is made up of 17 amino acids. The germline gives CDR1 LGHDT, CDR2 YNNKEL (reference sequence). Trimming took 0 bases from V and 3 from J; bases not matched to a gene: 3. This chain's CDR3 is CASSQEGLAGGLYEQYF. For the CDR3, the DNA is TGTGCCAGCAGCCAAGAGGGACTAGCGGGGGGACTCTACGAGCAGTACTTC.

The sample holds one count of this clone. This chain connects TRBV7-2 to TRBJ2-3; 7 bases match TRBD2. The CDR3 sequence is 16 residues long. V was clipped by 5 bases and J by 2 bases; unmatched bases: 10. Per the germline V gene, CDR1 is SGHTA and CDR2 is FQGNSA. CDR3 sequence (DNA): TGTGCCAGCAGCCAAGAGGGCGGGGGAAACACAGATACGCAGTATTTT. Translated: CASSQEGGGNTDTQYF.

The rearrangement uses TRBV12-3 or TRBV12-4 and TRBJ1-1; D call uncertain. The ends were cut back, 1 base at V and 11 bases at J, with 14 bases in the middle. This CDR3 spans 13 amino acids. The DNA for the CDR3 is TGTGCCAGCAGTTTAGTGTCCGGAGGAGGGGCTTTCTTT. Translated, it gives CASSLVSGGGAFF.

This chain links TRBV6-4 with TRBJ1-6; TRBD1 matches 11 bases. The CDR3 covers 17 residues. Germline lookup yields CDR1 MRHNA and CDR2 SNTAGT. Losses at the gene ends were 6 bases for V and 5 bases for J; bases not matched to a gene: 9. The CDR3 spells CASRGRDRGLNNSPLHF. The CDR3 nucleotides read TGTGCCAGCAGGGGCCGGGACAGGGGGTTGAATAATTCACCCCTCCACTTT.